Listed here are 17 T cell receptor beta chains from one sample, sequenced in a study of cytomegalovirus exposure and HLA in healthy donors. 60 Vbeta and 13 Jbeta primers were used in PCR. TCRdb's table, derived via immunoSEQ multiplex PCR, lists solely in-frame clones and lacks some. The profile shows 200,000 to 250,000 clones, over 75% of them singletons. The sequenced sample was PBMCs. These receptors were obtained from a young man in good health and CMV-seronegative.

The CDR3 is CASSQGLGRGETQYF. CDR3 DNA: TGTGCCAGCAGCCAAGGGTTAGGGAGGGGAGAGACCCAGTACTTC. This sequence joins TRBV4-2 and TRBJ2-5, with TRBD2 matching 7 bases. Trimming removed 1 base from V and 4 bases from J; junction bases left unmatched: 6. Germline lookup yields CDR1 LGHNA and CDR2 YNFKEQ. This CDR3 has 15 amino acids.

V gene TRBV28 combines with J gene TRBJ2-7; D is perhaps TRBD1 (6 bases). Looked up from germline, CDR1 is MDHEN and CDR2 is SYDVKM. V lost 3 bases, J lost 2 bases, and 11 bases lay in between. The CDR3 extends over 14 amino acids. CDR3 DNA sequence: TGTGCCAGCAGTTTGCAGGGGTCAGCCTACGAGCAGTACTTC. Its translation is CASSLQGSAYEQYF. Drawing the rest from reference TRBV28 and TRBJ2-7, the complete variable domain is DVKVTQSSRYLVKRTGEKVFLECVQDMDHENMFWYRQDPGLGLRLIYFSYDVKMKEKGDIPEGYSVSREKKERFSLILESASTNQTSMYLCASSLQGSAYEQYFGPGTRLTVT.

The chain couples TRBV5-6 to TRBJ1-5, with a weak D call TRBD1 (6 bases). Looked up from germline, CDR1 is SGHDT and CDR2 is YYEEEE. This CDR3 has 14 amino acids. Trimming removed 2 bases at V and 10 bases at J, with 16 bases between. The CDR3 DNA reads TGTGCCAGCAGCTTAAGACAGGAGGCTAGCCCCCAGCATTTT. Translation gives CASSLRQEASPQHF.

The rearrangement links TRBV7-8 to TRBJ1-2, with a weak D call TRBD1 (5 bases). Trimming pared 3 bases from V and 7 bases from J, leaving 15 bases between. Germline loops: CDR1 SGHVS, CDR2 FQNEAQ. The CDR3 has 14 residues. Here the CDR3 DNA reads TGTGCCAGCAGCTTCGGCCAGGAGGGGAGTGGCTACACCTTC. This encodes CASSFGQEGSGYTF.

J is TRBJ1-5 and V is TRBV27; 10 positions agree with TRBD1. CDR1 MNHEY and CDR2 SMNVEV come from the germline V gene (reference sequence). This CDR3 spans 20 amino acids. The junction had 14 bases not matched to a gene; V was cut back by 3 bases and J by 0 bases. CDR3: CASSLDRGRKVSYSNQPQHF. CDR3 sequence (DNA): TGTGCCAGCAGTTTGGACAGGGGGAGAAAAGTAAGCTATAGCAATCAGCCCCAGCATTTT.

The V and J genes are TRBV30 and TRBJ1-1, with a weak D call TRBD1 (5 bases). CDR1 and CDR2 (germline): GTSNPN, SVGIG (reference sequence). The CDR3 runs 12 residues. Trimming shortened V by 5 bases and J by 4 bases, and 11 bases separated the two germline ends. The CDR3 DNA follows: TGTGCCTGGGCCGTAGGGGCCACTGAAGCTTTCTTT. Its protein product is CAWAVGATEAFF.

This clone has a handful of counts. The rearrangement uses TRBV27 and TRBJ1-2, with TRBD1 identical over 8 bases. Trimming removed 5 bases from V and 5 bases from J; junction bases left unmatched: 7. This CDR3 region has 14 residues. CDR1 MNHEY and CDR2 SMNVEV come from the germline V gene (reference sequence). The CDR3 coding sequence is TGTGCCAGCAGTCCACAGACAGGGGTATATGGCTACACCTTC. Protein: CASSPQTGVYGYTF.

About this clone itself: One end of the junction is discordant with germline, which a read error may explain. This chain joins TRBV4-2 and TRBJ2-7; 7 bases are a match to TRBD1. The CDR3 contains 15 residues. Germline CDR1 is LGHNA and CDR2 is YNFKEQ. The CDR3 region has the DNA TGTGCCAGCACCCAATCGACAGGGACCTCCTACGAGCAGTACTTC. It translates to CASTQSTGTSYEQYF.

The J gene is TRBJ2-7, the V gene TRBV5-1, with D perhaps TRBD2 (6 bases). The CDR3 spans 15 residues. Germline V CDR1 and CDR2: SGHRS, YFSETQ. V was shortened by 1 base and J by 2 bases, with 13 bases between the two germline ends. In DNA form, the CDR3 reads TGCGCCAGCAGCTTGATTAATGGGGGGACCTACGAGCAGTACTTC. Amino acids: CASSLINGGTYEQYF.

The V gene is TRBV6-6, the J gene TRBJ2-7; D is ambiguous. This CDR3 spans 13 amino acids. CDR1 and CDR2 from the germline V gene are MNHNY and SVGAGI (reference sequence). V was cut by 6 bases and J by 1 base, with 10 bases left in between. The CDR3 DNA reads TGTGCCAGCAGCTCCCCGGGTTCCTACGAGCAGTACTTC. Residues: CASSSPGSYEQYF.

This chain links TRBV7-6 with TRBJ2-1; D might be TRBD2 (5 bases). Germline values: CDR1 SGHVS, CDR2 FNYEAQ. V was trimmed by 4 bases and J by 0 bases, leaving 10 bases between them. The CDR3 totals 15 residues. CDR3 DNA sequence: TGTGCCAGCAGCTCAGGTGGAGGCTCCTACAATGAGCAGTTCTTC. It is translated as CASSSGGGSYNEQFF.

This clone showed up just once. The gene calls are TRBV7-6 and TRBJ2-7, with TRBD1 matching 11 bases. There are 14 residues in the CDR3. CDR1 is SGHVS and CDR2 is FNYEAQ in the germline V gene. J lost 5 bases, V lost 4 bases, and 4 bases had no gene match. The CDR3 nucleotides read TGTGCCAGCAGCTCCGGGACAGGGGGGGACGAGCAGTACTTC. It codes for CASSSGTGGDEQYF.

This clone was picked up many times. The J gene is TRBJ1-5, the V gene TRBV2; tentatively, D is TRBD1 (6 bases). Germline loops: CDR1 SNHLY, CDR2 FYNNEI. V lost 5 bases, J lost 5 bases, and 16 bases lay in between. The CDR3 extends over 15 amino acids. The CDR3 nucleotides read TGTGCCAGCAGTTTCCAGGGGATTTACGATCAGCCCCAGCATTTT. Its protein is CASSFQGIYDQPQHF.

Here the CDR3 reads CASSHPGAGAHSTDTQYF. CDR3 nucleotides: TGCGCCAGCAGCCATCCCGGTGCAGGGGCGCACAGCACAGATACGCAGTATTTT. V and J are TRBV4-1 and TRBJ2-3; possible D gene TRBD1, 6 bases. This CDR3 region has 18 residues. V lost 3 bases, J lost 0 bases, and 19 bases lay in between. CDR1 is MGHRA and CDR2 is YSYEKL in the germline V gene.

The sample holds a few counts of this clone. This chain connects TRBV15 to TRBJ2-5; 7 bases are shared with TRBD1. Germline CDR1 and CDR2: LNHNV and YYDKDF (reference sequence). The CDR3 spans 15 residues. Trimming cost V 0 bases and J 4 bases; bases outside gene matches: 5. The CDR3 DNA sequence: TGTGCCACCAGCAGAGATGGGACAGACGTAGAGACCCAGTACTTC. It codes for CATSRDGTDVETQYF.

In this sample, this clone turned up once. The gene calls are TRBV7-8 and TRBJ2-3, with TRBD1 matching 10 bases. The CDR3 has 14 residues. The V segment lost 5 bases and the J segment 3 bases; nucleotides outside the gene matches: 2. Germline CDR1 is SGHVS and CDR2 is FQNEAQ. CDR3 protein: CASSRGQGTDTQYF. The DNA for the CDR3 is TGTGCCAGCAGCCGGGGACAGGGGACAGATACGCAGTATTTT.

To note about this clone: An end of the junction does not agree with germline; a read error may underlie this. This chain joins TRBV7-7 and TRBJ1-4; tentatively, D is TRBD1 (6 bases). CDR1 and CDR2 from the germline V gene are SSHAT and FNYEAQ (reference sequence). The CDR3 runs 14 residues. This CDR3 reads CASSLTTGFEKLFF. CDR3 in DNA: TGTGCTAGCAGCCTGACTACAGGGTTTGAAAAACTGTTTTTT.